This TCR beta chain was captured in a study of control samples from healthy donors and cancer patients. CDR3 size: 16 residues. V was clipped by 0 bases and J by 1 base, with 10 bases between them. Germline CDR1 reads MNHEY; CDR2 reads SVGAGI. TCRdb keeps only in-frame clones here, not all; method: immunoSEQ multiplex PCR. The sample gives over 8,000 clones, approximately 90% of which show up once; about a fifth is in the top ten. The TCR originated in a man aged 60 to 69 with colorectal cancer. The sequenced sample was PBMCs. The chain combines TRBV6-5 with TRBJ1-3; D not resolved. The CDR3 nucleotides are TGTGCCAGCAGTTACTCATACGGAGTTTCTGGAAACACCATATATTTT. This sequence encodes CASSYSYGVSGNTIYF.